Each of the 18 T cell receptor beta chains below was sequenced from the same sample in a study of tumor and adjacent non-tumor tissue in lung cancer. TCRbeta libraries were built with three rounds of nested PCR, modified from ARM-PCR. TCRdb recomputed calls from the multiplex PCR reads with MiXCR, one row per CDR3 protein. The table includes over 60,000 distinct CDR3 sequences, approximately 73% detected once. No cell sorting was done before RNA was extracted from the tissue. The sequenced sample was lung tumor tissue. The origin of the receptors is a man in his sixties with non-small cell lung cancer.

A note on this clonotype: The junction and the germline gene differ at one end; a read error may be behind it. The chain uses TRBV12-3 or TRBV12-4 and TRBJ2-1, with 7 bases lining up with TRBD2. The CDR3 has 15 residues. The CDR3 coding sequence is TGTGCCAGCAGTTCCCCTCAGCGGGATCACAATGAGCACTTCTTC. Translated: CASSSPQRDHNEHFF.

J is TRBJ1-1 and V is TRBV29-1; perhaps TRBD1 as D (5 bases). Trimming left V 6 bases short and J 1 base short, with 12 bases between. The CDR3 runs 13 residues. Germline CDR1 and CDR2: SQVTM and ANQGSEA. The CDR3 spells CSVLRQTNTEAFF. CDR3 bases: TGCAGCGTCCTCAGACAGACGAACACTGAAGCTTTCTTT.

V is TRBV5-1 and J is TRBJ2-2; D gene ambiguous. Germline V CDR1 and CDR2: SGHRS, YFSETQ. The germline V and J ends were trimmed by 4 bases and 0 bases, with 7 bases remaining between them. The CDR3 runs 14 residues. CDR3 in DNA: TGCGCCAGCAGCGCGGATTCGAACACCGGGGAGCTGTTTTTT. Protein sequence: CASSADSNTGELFF.

As concerns this clonotype: The germline gene is not matched at one end of the junction; a read error may be the cause. DNA of the CDR3: TGCAGTGCTAGAGATATATGGGGTGCCGGTCAGCCTCAGCATTTT. This sequence encodes CSARDIWGAGQPQHF. The chain is built from TRBV20-1 and TRBJ1-5; the D is unclear. The CDR3 sequence is 15 residues long. CDR1 is DFQATT and CDR2 is SNEGSKA in the germline V gene (reference sequence).

In this sample, this clonotype turned up a few times. This could be a read error, since a much larger clone is one nucleotide away. The chain joins TRBV20-1 to TRBJ2-2; 11 bases agree with TRBD2. CDR3 length: 14 residues. Germline V gene lookup returns CDR1 DFQATT and CDR2 SNEGSKA (reference sequence). The CDR3 loop reads CSVRLAGNTGELFF. CDR3 coding DNA: TGCAGTGTTAGACTAGCGGGAAACACCGGGGAGCTGTTTTTT.

This clonotype has only a few counts. This chain connects TRBV20-1 to TRBJ2-7, with D maybe TRBD2 (6 bases). V was trimmed by 0 bases and J by 2 bases, leaving 14 bases between them. Germline V gene data show CDR1 as DFQATT and CDR2 as SNEGSKA (reference sequence). The CDR3 contains 15 residues. CDR3 DNA sequence: TGCAGTGCTAGAGAATGCGGGATAGTGGCCTACGAGCAGTACTTC. Its translation: CSARECGIVAYEQYF.

The gene calls are TRBV10-1 and TRBJ2-6; 7 positions match TRBD1. V was pared by 5 bases and J by 3 bases, with 7 bases of the junction left unmatched. Looked up from germline, CDR1 is WNHNN and CDR2 is SYGVQD (reference sequence). The CDR3 runs to 16 residues. The CDR3 DNA sequence: TGCGCCAGCAGTACGGGACAGTCTGGTGGGGCCAACGTCCTGACTTTC. Translating it yields CASSTGQSGGANVLTF.

Notes on this clonotype: A much larger clone sits a single nucleotide away, making a read error possible. V is TRBV24-1 and J is TRBJ2-2; D is unresolved. Germline CDR1 KGHDR, CDR2 SFDVKD. CDR3 length equals 16 residues. V was clipped by 4 bases and J by 0 bases, with 11 bases between them. CDR3 sequence: CATSDMETANTGELFF. The CDR3 DNA sequence: TGTGCCACCAGTGACATGGAGACGGCGAACACCGGGGAGCTGTTTTTT.

In regard to this clonotype: The junction differs from germline at one of its ends, possibly a read error. This sequence joins TRBV7-9 and TRBJ1-2; D is possibly TRBD1 (5 bases). The CDR3 runs to 17 residues. Germline CDR1 and CDR2: SEHNR and FQNEAQ (reference sequence). The CDR3 sequence is CASSLETGSGLRYGYIF. The DNA for the CDR3 is TGTGCCAGCAGCTTAGAAACAGGCTCCGGGTTGCGCTATGGCTACATCTTC.

This clonotype was counted at least ten times. The genes are TRBV11-2 and TRBJ2-2; D ambiguous. Germline values: CDR1 SGHAT, CDR2 FQNNGV. This CDR3 contains 15 residues. V lost 0 bases, J lost 4 bases, and 9 bases lay in between. The chain's CDR3 is CASSLEVRGTGELFF. The CDR3 DNA sequence: TGTGCCAGCAGCTTAGAGGTCCGAGGCACCGGGGAGCTGTTTTTT.

This clonotype was seen a handful of times. The rearrangement uses TRBV28 and TRBJ1-1; 11 bases fit TRBD1. V was clipped by 7 bases and J by 8 bases; unmatched bases: 12. CDR1 and CDR2 (germline): MDHEN, SYDVKM. The CDR3 length is 15 residues. The CDR3 here is CASKIPGQGGGEAFF. The CDR3 nucleotides read TGTGCCAGCAAGATACCGGGACAGGGGGGAGGAGAAGCTTTCTTT. Complete variable domain (other parts from reference TRBV28 and TRBJ1-1): DVKVTQSSRYLVKRTGEKVFLECVQDMDHENMFWYRQDPGLGLRLIYFSYDVKMKEKGDIPEGYSVSREKKERFSLILESASTNQTSMYLCASKIPGQGGGEAFFGQGTRLTVV.

The table lists this clonotype with many counts. The V gene is TRBV7-9, the J gene TRBJ2-3, with D uncertain. This CDR3 contains 13 residues. Deletions cut 10 bases from V and 2 bases from J, with 13 bases between. CDR1 and CDR2 from the germline V gene are SEHNR and FQNEAQ (reference sequence). CDR3 region: CATLGGFTDTQYF. In nucleotides, the CDR3 is TGTGCCACCTTGGGCGGATTCACAGATACGCAGTATTTT.

In its sample, this clonotype was seen many times. The rearrangement links TRBV20-1 to TRBJ2-3; possibly TRBD1 for D (6 bases). This CDR3 is 15 amino acids long. Trimming left V 2 bases short and J 0 bases short, with 12 bases between. Germline lookup yields CDR1 DFQATT and CDR2 SNEGSKA (reference sequence). CDR3: CSARLDSYSTDTQYF. The CDR3, as DNA: TGCAGTGCTAGATTGGACAGCTATAGCACAGATACGCAGTATTTT.

Details on this clonotype: A read error may produce the germline difference seen at one junction end. This chain links TRBV20-1 with TRBJ1-2; possible D gene TRBD1, 5 bases. Germline loops: CDR1 DFQATT, CDR2 SNEGSKA (reference sequence). The CDR3 covers 14 residues. The DNA of the CDR3 is TGCAGTGCTAATGAGGTTCTAAGGGGCTATGGATACACCTTC. Its protein product is CSANEVLRGYGYTF.

This clonotype turned up a few times. V is TRBV19 and J is TRBJ2-5, with 7 bases fitting TRBD2. The CDR3 consists of 14 residues. V trimming: 7 bases; J trimming: 5 bases; junction bases outside the gene matches: 10. Germline V gene data show CDR1 as LNHDA and CDR2 as SQIVND (reference sequence). The CDR3 region is CASKGREAGETQYF. The CDR3 DNA is TGTGCCAGTAAGGGACGGGAGGCCGGGGAGACCCAGTACTTC. The whole variable domain, remainder taken from reference TRBV19 and TRBJ2-5, is DGGITQSPKYLFRKEGQNVTLSCEQNLNHDAMYWYRQDPGQGLRLIYYSQIVNDFQKGDIAEGYSVSREKKESFPLTVTSAQKNPTAFYLCASKGREAGETQYFGPGTRLLVL.

On this clonotype: The germline gene is not matched at one end of the junction; a read error may be the cause. The gene calls are TRBV29-1 and TRBJ2-3; 8 bases align to TRBD2. Germline CDR1 is SQVTM and CDR2 is ANQGSEA. The CDR3 consists of 14 residues. The CDR3 sequence: CSVGTNGRANTQYF. Here the CDR3 DNA reads TGTAGCGTTGGGACTAACGGGAGGGCCAACACGCAGTATTTT.

A note on this clonotype: One junction end does not reproduce the germline sequence, and a read error may be involved. The rearrangement uses TRBV11-1 and TRBJ2-3; 10 positions match TRBD1. Germline V gene data show CDR1 as SGHAT and CDR2 as FQDESV (reference sequence). This CDR3 is 16 amino acids long. This CDR3 reads CASSRGTGAIFDTQYF. CDR3 in DNA: TGTGCCAGCAGTCGCGGGACAGGGGCCATCTTTGATACGCAGTATTTC.

The chain joins TRBV18 to TRBJ2-7, with 9 bases lining up with TRBD1. The germline V gene encodes CDR1 KGHSH and CDR2 LQKENI. Trimming removed 2 bases from V and 3 bases from J; junction bases left unmatched: 2. This CDR3 region has 14 residues. The CDR3: CASSPMGQGYEQYF. For the CDR3, the DNA is TGTGCCAGCTCACCAATGGGACAGGGCTACGAGCAGTACTTC.